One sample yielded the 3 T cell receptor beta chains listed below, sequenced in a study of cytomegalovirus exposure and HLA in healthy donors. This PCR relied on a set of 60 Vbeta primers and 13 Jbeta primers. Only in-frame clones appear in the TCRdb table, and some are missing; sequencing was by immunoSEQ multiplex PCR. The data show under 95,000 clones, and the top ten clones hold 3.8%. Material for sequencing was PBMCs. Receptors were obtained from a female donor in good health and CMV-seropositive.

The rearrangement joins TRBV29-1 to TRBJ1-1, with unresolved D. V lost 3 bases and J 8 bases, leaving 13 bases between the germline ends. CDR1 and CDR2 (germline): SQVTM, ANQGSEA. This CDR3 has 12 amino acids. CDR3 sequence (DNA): TGCAGCGTTGACGTAGTGGGAGGGGAAGCTTTCTTT. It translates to CSVDVVGGEAFF.

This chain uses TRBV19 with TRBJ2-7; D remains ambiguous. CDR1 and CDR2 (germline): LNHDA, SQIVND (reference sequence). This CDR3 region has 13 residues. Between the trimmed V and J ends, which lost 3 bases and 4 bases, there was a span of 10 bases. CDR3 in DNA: TGTGCCAGTAGTATCGACAATGGGTACGAGCAGTACTTC. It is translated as CASSIDNGYEQYF.

Here the CDR3 DNA reads TGTGCCAGCAGCAGCGCATGGAACACTGAAGCTTTCTTT. Translating gives CASSSAWNTEAFF. The chain links TRBV5-6 to TRBJ1-1; D call uncertain. Trimming shortened V by 4 bases and J by 1 base, and 8 bases separated the two germline ends. The germline CDR1 and CDR2 sequences are SGHDT and YYEEEE. This CDR3 spans 13 amino acids.